This T cell receptor (beta chain) was sequenced during a study of T cells in women clearing cervical HPV infection (dated by TCRdb to 2016 to 2018). About the full investigation: The cases were around 23 women with histologically confirmed HPV16-related CIN3 or worse, and 2 of those women had invasive cancers. The approximately 23 controls were women who cleared a single incident HPV16 infection within 12 months without developing precancer or cancer. Blood from cases was drawn at the visit where the lesion was first identified, while blood from controls was drawn once the infection was no longer detected. For cases, the median interval between lesion detection and blood sampling was about 150 days, with an interquartile range of roughly 90 to 200 days. Since HLA typing was available for only a few women, HLA type could not be ruled out as a confounder. An exploratory proof-of-principle case-control study, nested within the Guanacaste HPV Natural History Study in Costa Rica, was conducted to compare TCR repertoires across cervical HPV16 outcomes. Cases were matched to controls by age within five years and by the year the sample was collected. Median age was about 32 years in cases versus roughly 37 in controls, and baseline characteristics did not differ significantly. In the parent cohort, roughly 10,000 women aged 18 or older were enrolled in Guanacaste, Costa Rica, during about 1992 to 1994 and were followed for roughly seven years. Five blinded duplicates per group were added as quality controls, giving around 60 samples: some 50 participants and approximately ten replicates. The study at large found these results: Whether associations preceded infection or resulted from infection could not be shown with the cross-sectional design, and effector/memory subsets and HPV-specific T cells were not isolated. Lower TRBV6-7 relative abundance was observed in cases than in controls (around 0.11% versus 0.15%; Bonferroni P = 0.0008). Random forest classifiers that combined richness and V gene abundances separated cases from controls with an estimated AUC of 0.83. TCR repertoire richness was significantly higher in CIN3+ cases than in controls across sequencing depths, while evenness did not differ. Because the number of T cells in each sample was unknown, differences in richness could reflect differing T-cell content rather than repertoire biology.

Using the immunoSEQ assay, multiplex PCR amplified TCR beta CDR3 regions from an average of around 1.2 ug of genomic DNA per sample. Primer bias was corrected in the assay by using a complete synthetic TCR repertoire to establish an amplification baseline. Amplicons were sequenced on the Illumina platform. In the authors' own workflow: Sequences were error-corrected by clustering with frequency ratios and a modified nearest-neighbor algorithm and were then analyzed in the immunoSEQ Analyzer with IMGT gene definitions. At each rarefaction depth, TCR richness and evenness were averaged across 20 rarefaction repeats, and any sample with fewer sequences than the depth was left out. V, D and J gene relative abundances were compared between groups with Wilcoxon rank sum tests, applying FDR correction. Blinded duplicates gave an intraclass correlation of approximately 96% for TCR richness and an average of 76.4% across over 65 gene segments. The table comes from immuneACCESS by way of TCRdb, which keeps in-frame sequences with V and J called. Part of the clones is missing from these tables; in studies checked, under half for an unresolved V gene and the rest for unknown reasons. The V and J calls and the clone size are those of that table, but D and trimming were determined from the DNA. The sample's clone listing holds 20,000 to 25,000 clones. The ten largest clones represent around 22% of the sample.

The germline V gene encodes CDR1 LNHNV and CDR2 YYDKDF (reference sequence). V and J are truncated by 8 bases and 0 bases respectively, leaving an intervening sequence of 10 bases. The CDR3, from cysteine to phenylalanine, totals 14 residues. The DNA has 33 bases, all within the CDR3, and is read from base 1. Every participant had a single incident cervical HPV16 infection, and prevalent HPV16 infections were excluded. Cervical HPV DNA was detected by MY09/MY11 PCR and genotyped by dot-blot hybridization. About 14 mL of heparinized blood was centrifuged, after which the buffy coat was aliquoted, frozen at -30 degrees C, and then stored at -80 degrees C. QIAGEN kits were used to extract genomic DNA from buffy coat specimens. About this clone: Its antigen specificity is not known. The CDR3 goes on 3 residues after the read ends, and that part is filled in from the germline J gene.

The V and J segments used are TRBV15 and TRBJ2-2, with TRBD1 tentatively as D gene (5 bases match). The sample taken for sequencing was blood buffy coat. The origin of this receptor is a woman between 18 and 70 years old with a cervical HPV16 infection that either progressed to CIN3+ or cleared (not recorded which). CDR3 bases read: TGTGCCACCGGACCAGGGTCGAACACCGGGGAG. This yields the protein CATGPGSNTGE. The whole CDR3 sequence is CATGPGSNTGELFF.